The 8 T cell receptor beta chains reported below all come from one sample, sequenced in a study of control samples from healthy donors and cancer patients. Generated by immunoSEQ multiplex PCR, the TCRdb table keeps only in-frame clones and is missing some. The sample shows roughly 70,000 clones, about 95% of them seen only once. The specimen was blood. These receptors all stem from a woman in her twenties or thirties in good health.

The J gene is TRBJ2-1, the V gene TRBV5-1; 9 nucleotides line up with TRBD2. The CDR3 consists of 16 residues. The germline CDR1 and CDR2 sequences are SGHRS and YFSETQ. Trimming removed 2 bases from V and 9 bases from J; junction bases left unmatched: 12. CDR3 DNA sequence: TGCGCCAGCAGCTTCTCTGGCGGGGGGGCCGGAGGTGAGCAGTTCTTC. Amino acids: CASSFSGGGAGGEQFF. The full variable domain, its missing parts supplied by reference TRBV5-1 and TRBJ2-1, is KAGVTQTPRYLIKTRGQQVTLSCSPISGHRSVSWYQQTPGQGLQFLFEYFSETQRNKGNFPGRFSGRQFSNSRSEMNVSTLELGDSALYLCASSFSGGGAGGEQFFGPGTRLTVL.

The genes are TRBV12-2 and TRBJ1-1; the DNA was not compared with TRBD1, the D call given in the table. TRBV12-2 is a pseudogene locus. The CDR3 consists of 19 residues. The CDR3 region is CASRLRDREPTAMDTEAFF. CDR3 nucleotides: TGTGCAAGTCGCTTACGGGACAGGGAACCGACCGCCATGGACACTGAAGCTTTCTTT.

The chain employs TRBV30 and TRBJ1-5, with 10 bases that match TRBD1. V was clipped by 5 bases and J by 0 bases; unmatched bases: 7. Germline V gene lookup returns CDR1 GTSNPN and CDR2 SVGIG (reference sequence). This CDR3 has 16 amino acids. For the CDR3, the DNA is TGTGCCTGGGACACGACAGGGGGCGATAGCAATCAGCCCCAGCATTTT. This gives the protein CAWDTTGGDSNQPQHF.

The chain has TRBV11-2 and TRBJ2-2, with D perhaps matching TRBD1 or TRBD2 (6 bases each). CDR3 length: 15 residues. Per the germline V gene, CDR1 is SGHAT and CDR2 is FQNNGV. The germline V and J ends were trimmed by 2 bases and 3 bases, with 10 bases remaining between them. The CDR3 nucleotides are TGTGCCAGCAGCTTAAGGGGGGCGGACACCGGGGAGCTGTTTTTT. Its translation: CASSLRGADTGELFF.

The DNA for the CDR3 is TGTGCCTCCTATGGGGGATTGGCCCAGTACTTC. It specifies CASYGGLAQYF. J is TRBJ2-5 and V is TRBV30; D possibly matches TRBD1 or TRBD2 (5 bases each). Germline V CDR1 and CDR2: GTSNPN, SVGIG (reference sequence). The germline V and J ends were trimmed by 7 bases and 9 bases, with 15 bases remaining between them. CDR3 size: 11 residues.

This clone occurred once. The V gene is TRBV18, the J gene TRBJ1-5, with D possibly being TRBD1 (5 bases). In germline, CDR1 is KGHSH, CDR2 LQKENI. Trimming stripped 4 bases from V and 4 bases from J, with 14 bases between. CDR3 length: 15 amino acids. The CDR3 is CASSRTGTENQPQHF. The DNA for the CDR3 is TGTGCCAGCTCACGTACCGGGACGGAAAATCAGCCCCAGCATTTT.

This rearrangement joins TRBV30 to TRBJ2-1; D perhaps matches TRBD2 (6 bases). This CDR3 is built from 15 residues. The germline V and J ends were trimmed by 0 bases and 6 bases, with 15 bases remaining between them. Germline V gene sequence: CDR1 GTSNPN, CDR2 SVGIG (reference sequence). The CDR3 is CAWSVGTGAINEQFF. The CDR3 nucleotides read TGTGCCTGGAGTGTAGGGACTGGGGCGATCAATGAGCAGTTCTTC. Full variable domain (rest looked up from reference TRBV30 and TRBJ2-1): SQTIHQWPATLVQPVGSPLSLECTVEGTSNPNLYWYRQAAGRGLQLLFYSVGIGQISSEVPQNLSASRPQDRQFILSSKKLLLSDSGFYLCAWSVGTGAINEQFFGPGTRLTVL.

CDR3 amino acids: CASSLGGAAGNYGYTF. The CDR3 DNA reads TGCGCCAGCAGCTTGGGCGGTGCAGCCGGAAACTATGGCTACACCTTC. The chain carries TRBV5-1 and TRBJ1-2; no firm D call. CDR3 length equals 16 residues. Trimming removed 0 bases from V and 2 bases from J, with 14 bases in between. Germline CDR1 and CDR2: SGHRS and YFSETQ.